Presented here are 5 T cell receptor beta chains from one specimen sequenced in a study of cytomegalovirus exposure and HLA in healthy donors. The PCR had 60 Vbeta and 13 Jbeta primers. Clones were read by immunoSEQ multiplex PCR, and TCRdb kept only the in-frame ones, dropping some. There are 250,000 to 350,000 clones in the sample; about nine tenths occur only once, and around 3.7% lies in the top ten. The specimen sequenced was PBMCs. The receptors shown here come from a middle-aged man in good health and CMV-seropositive.

This chain links TRBV19 with TRBJ2-1, with 8 bases identical to TRBD2. CDR1 is LNHDA, CDR2 SQIVND, per germline (reference sequence). CDR3 length: 16 residues. After removal of 0 bases from V and 7 bases from J, the junction contained 8 bases not matched to a gene. CDR3 bases: TGTGCCAGTAGTATAGATAGGCTAGCGGGTAGAAATGAGCAGTTCTTC. Its translation is CASSIDRLAGRNEQFF.

This chain connects TRBV14 to TRBJ2-7; 8 bases line up with TRBD2. The junction had 16 bases not matched to a gene; V was cut back by 3 bases and J by 6 bases. This CDR3 is built from 17 residues. Germline CDR1 and CDR2: SGHDN and FVKESK. The CDR3 sequence: CASSHEAGLAPPGEQYF. CDR3 DNA sequence: TGTGCCAGCAGCCACGAAGCCGGACTAGCCCCGCCTGGCGAGCAGTACTTC.

Concerning this clone: The sample carries other DNA sequences with the same CDR3. This chain joins TRBV7-2 and TRBJ1-5; TRBD1 might be the D (5 bases). The V end was cut by 5 bases, the J end by 2 bases, with 7 bases between. This CDR3 is built from 13 residues. Germline V gene sequence: CDR1 SGHTA, CDR2 FQGNSA. The CDR3 DNA follows: TGTGCCAGCAGCCTCAGGGGCAATCAGCCCCAGCATTTT. This encodes CASSLRGNQPQHF.

The V gene is TRBV28, the J gene TRBJ2-7; 7 bases are shared with TRBD2. CDR1 is MDHEN and CDR2 is SYDVKM in the germline V gene. This CDR3 comprises 15 residues. The V and J ends lost 5 bases and 4 bases, in that order; junction bases with no gene match: 11. The CDR3 DNA sequence: TGTGCCAGCAGTCGCCCAGCGGGACCCCCTTACGAGCAGTACTTC. This translates into CASSRPAGPPYEQYF.

The chain uses TRBV1 and TRBJ1-4; the table's D call of TRBD1 was not tested on the DNA. TRBV1 is deemed a pseudogene. The CDR3 is 18 amino acids. The CDR3 spells CTSSQEPGQGAANEKLFF. CDR3 in DNA: TGCACCAGCAGCCAAGAGCCGGGACAGGGGGCAGCTAATGAAAAACTGTTTTTT.